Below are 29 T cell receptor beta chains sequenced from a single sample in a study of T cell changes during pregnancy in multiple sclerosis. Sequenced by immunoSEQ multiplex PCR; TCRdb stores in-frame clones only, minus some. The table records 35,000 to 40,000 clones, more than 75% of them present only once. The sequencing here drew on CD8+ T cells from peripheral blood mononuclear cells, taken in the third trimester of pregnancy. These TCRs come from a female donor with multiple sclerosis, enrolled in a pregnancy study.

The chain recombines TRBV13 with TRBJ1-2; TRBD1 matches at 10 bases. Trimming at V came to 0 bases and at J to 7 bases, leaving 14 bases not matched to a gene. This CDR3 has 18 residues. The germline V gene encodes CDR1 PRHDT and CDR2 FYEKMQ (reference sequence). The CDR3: CASSLGPGQGPSVGGYTF. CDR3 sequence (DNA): TGTGCCAGCAGCTTAGGCCCGGGACAGGGGCCCAGTGTTGGTGGCTACACCTTC.

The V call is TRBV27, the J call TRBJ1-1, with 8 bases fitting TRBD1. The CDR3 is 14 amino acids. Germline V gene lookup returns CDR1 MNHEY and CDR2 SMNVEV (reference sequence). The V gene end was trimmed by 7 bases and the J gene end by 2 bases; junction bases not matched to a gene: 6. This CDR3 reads CASTTGGGNTEAFF. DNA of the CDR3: TGTGCCAGCACCACAGGGGGGGGCAACACTGAAGCTTTCTTT.

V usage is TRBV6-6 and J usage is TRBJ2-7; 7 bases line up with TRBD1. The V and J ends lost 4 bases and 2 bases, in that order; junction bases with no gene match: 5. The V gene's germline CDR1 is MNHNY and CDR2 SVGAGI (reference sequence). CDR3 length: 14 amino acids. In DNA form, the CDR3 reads TGTGCCAGCAGTTTCGGGACAGATGCCTACGAGCAGTACTTC. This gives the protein CASSFGTDAYEQYF.

CDR3 protein: CASTLVGGATEAFF. The CDR3 DNA reads TGTGCCAGTACCCTGGTGGGGGGGGCCACTGAAGCTTTCTTT. The gene calls are TRBV19 and TRBJ1-1; possible D gene TRBD1, 6 bases. Trimming left V 7 bases short and J 4 bases short, with 16 bases between. Germline lookup yields CDR1 LNHDA and CDR2 SQIVND (reference sequence). The CDR3 is made up of 14 amino acids.

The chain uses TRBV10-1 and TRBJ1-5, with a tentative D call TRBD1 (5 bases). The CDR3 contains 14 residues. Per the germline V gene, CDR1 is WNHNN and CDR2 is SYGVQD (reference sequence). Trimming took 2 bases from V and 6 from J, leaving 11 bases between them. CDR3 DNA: TGCGCCAGCAGTGAGGGGCAGGGAGGTCAGCCCCAGCATTTT. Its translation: CASSEGQGGQPQHF.

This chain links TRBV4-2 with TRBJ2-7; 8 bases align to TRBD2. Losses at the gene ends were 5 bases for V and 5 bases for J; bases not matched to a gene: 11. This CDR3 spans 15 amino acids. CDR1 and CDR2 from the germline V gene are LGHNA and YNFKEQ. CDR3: CASSTMGGGTHEQYF. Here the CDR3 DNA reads TGTGCCAGCAGCACTATGGGCGGGGGGACCCACGAGCAGTACTTC.

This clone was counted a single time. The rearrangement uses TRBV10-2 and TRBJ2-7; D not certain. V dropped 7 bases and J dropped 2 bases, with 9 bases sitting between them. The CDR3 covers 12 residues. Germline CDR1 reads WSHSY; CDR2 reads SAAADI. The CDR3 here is CASKSAPYEQYF. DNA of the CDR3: TGCGCCAGCAAGAGTGCCCCCTACGAGCAGTACTTC.

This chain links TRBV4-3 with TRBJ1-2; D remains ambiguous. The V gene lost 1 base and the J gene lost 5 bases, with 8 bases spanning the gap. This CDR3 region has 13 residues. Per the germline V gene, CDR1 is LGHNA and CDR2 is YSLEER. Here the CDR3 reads CASSQGGGYGYTF. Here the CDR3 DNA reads TGCGCCAGCAGCCAAGGGGGAGGATATGGCTACACCTTC.

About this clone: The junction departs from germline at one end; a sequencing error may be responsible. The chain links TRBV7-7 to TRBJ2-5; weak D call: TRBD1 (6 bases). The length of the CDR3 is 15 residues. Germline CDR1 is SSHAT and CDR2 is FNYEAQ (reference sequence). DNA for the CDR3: TGTGCTAGCAGCTTAGCCAGGGGCGGAGGAGAGACCCAGTACTTC. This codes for CASSLARGGGETQYF.

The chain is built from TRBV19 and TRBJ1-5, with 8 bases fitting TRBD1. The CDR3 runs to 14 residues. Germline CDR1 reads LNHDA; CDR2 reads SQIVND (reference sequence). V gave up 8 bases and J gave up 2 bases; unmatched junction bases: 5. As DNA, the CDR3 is TGTGCCAGTTGGGCGACAGGGGGCAATCAGCCCCAGCATTTT. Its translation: CASWATGGNQPQHF.

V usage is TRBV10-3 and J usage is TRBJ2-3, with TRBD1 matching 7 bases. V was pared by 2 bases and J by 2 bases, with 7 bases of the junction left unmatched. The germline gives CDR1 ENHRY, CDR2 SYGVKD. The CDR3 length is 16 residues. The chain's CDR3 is CAISETTGIVTDTQYF. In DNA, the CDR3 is TGTGCCATCAGTGAGACGACAGGGATAGTCACAGATACGCAGTATTTT.

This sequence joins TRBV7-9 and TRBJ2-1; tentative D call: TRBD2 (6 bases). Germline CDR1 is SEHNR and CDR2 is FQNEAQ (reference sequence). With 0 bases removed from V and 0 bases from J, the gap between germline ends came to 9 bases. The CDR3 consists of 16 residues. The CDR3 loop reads CASSLAQLASYNEQFF. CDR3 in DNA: TGTGCCAGCAGCTTAGCGCAACTAGCCTCCTACAATGAGCAGTTCTTC.

Written as DNA, the CDR3 is TGTGCCAGCAGTTATAGGGGGGCGGGGGGTCACAATGAGCAGTTCTTC. This gives the protein CASSYRGAGGHNEQFF. The chain employs TRBV7-4 and TRBJ2-1; TRBD2 aligns across 8 bases. This CDR3 has 16 amino acids. Trimming at V came to 6 bases and at J to 5 bases, leaving 12 bases not matched to a gene. Per the germline V gene, CDR1 is SGHVT and CDR2 is SQSDAQ.

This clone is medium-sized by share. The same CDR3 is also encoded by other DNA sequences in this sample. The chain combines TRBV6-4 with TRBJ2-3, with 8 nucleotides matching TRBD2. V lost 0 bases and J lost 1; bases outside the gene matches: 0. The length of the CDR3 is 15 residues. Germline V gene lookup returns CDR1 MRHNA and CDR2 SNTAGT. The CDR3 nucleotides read TGTGCCAGCAGTGACTCTAGCGGGGGCACAGATACGCAGTATTTT. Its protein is CASSDSSGGTDTQYF.

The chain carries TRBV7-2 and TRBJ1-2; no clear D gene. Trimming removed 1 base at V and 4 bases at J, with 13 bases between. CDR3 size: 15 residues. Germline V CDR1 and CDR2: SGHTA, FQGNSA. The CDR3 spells CASSLGSGELYGYTF. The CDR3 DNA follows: TGTGCCAGCAGCTTAGGATCCGGGGAACTCTATGGCTACACCTTC.

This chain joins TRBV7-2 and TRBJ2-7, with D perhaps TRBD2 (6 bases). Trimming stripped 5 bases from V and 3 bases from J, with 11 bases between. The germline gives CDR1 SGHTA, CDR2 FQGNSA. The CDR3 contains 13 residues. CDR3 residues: CASSLLGSYEQYF. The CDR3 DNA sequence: TGTGCCAGCAGCCTACTCGGGAGCTACGAGCAGTACTTC.

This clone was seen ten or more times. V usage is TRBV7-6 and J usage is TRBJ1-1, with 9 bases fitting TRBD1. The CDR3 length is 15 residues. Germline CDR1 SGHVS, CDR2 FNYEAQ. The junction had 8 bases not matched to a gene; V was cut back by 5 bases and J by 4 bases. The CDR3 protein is CASSITGTGLTEAFF. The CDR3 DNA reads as TGTGCCAGCAGCATTACCGGGACAGGGCTCACTGAAGCTTTCTTT.

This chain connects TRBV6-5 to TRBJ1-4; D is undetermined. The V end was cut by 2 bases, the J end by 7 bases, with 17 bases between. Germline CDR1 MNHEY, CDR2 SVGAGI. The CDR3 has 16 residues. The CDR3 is CASSYDLDGASEKLFF. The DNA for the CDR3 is TGTGCCAGCAGTTACGATCTCGACGGAGCTTCTGAAAAACTGTTTTTT.

The CDR3 protein is CASSPVVYEQYF. The CDR3 DNA sequence: TGTGCCAGCAGCCCCGTCGTGTACGAGCAGTACTTC. The chain has TRBV7-9 and TRBJ2-7; D is ambiguous. Per the germline V gene, CDR1 is SEHNR and CDR2 is FQNEAQ (reference sequence). The germline V and J ends were trimmed by 5 bases and 4 bases, with 9 bases remaining between them. This CDR3 is 12 amino acids long.

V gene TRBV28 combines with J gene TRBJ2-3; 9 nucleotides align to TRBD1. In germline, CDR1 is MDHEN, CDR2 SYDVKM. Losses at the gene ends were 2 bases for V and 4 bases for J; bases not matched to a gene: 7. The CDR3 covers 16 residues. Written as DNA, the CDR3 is TGTGCCAGCAGTTTAGGTTGGGACAGGGAGTCAGATACGCAGTATTTT. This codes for CASSLGWDRESDTQYF.

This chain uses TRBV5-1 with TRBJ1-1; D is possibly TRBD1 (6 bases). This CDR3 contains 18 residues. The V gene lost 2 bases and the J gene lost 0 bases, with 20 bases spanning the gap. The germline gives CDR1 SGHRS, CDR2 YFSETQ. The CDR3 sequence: CASSLRSGQPTMNTEAFF. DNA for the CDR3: TGCGCCAGCAGCTTAAGGTCTGGACAGCCCACAATGAACACTGAAGCTTTCTTT.

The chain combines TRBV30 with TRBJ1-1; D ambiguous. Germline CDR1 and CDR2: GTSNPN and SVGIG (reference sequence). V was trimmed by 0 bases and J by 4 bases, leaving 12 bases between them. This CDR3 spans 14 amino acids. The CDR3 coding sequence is TGTGCCTGGAGTGTAGCGGGCCCCGGCACTGAAGCTTTCTTT. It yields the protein CAWSVAGPGTEAFF.

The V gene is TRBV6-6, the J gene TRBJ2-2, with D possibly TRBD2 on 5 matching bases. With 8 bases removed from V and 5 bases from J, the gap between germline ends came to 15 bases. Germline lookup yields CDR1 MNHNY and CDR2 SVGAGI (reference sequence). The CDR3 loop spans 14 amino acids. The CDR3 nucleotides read TGTGCCAGCGGCCGCGGCCCGGGGACCGGGGAGCTGTTTTTT. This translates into CASGRGPGTGELFF.

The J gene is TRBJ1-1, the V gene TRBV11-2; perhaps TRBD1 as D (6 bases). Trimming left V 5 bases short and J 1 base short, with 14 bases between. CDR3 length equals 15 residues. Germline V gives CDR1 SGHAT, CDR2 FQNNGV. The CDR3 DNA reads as TGTGCCAGCAGCCCTGAGGACAGAGGGAACACTGAAGCTTTCTTT. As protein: CASSPEDRGNTEAFF. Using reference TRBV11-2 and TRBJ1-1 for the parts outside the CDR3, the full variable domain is EAGVAQSPRYKIIEKRQSVAFWCNPISGHATLYWYQQILGQGPKLLIQFQNNGVVDDSQLPKDRFSAERLKGVDSTLKIQPAKLEDSAVYLCASSPEDRGNTEAFFGQGTRLTVV.

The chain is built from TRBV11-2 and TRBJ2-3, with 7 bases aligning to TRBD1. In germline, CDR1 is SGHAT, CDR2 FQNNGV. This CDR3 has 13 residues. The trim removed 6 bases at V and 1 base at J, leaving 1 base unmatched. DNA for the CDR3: TGTGCCAGCAGGCAGGGGGGCACAGATACGCAGTATTTT. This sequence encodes CASRQGGTDTQYF.

The CDR3 nucleotides read TGTGCCAGCAGCTTAGGCCGGACTCAAGGCAATGAGCAGTTCTTC. Translating it yields CASSLGRTQGNEQFF. This chain joins TRBV7-6 and TRBJ2-1; D possibly corresponds to TRBD2 (5 bases). V was cut by 1 base and J by 6 bases, with 13 bases left in between. There are 15 residues in the CDR3. Looked up from germline, CDR1 is SGHVS and CDR2 is FNYEAQ.

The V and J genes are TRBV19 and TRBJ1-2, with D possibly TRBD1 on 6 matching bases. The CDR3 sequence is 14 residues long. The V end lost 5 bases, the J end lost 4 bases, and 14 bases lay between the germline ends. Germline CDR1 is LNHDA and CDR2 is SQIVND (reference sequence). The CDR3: CASSGGSMSYGYTF. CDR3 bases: TGTGCCAGTAGTGGGGGCTCCATGAGCTATGGCTACACCTTC.

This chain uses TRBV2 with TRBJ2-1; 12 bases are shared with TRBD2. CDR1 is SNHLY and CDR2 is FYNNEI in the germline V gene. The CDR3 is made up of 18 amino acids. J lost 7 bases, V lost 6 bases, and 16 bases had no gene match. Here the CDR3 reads CASSSPSGGDWNGNEQFF. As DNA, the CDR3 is TGTGCCAGCAGCTCGCCTAGCGGGGGGGATTGGAATGGAAATGAGCAGTTCTTC. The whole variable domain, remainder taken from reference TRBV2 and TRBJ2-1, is EPEVTQTPSHQVTQMGQEVILRCVPISNHLYFYWYRQILGQKVEFLVSFYNNEISEKSEIFDDQFSVERPDGSNFTLKIRSTKLEDSAMYFCASSSPSGGDWNGNEQFFGPGTRLTVL.

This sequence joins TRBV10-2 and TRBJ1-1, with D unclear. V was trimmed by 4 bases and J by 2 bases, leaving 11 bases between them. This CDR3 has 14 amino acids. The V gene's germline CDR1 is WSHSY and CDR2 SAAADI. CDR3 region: CASSGNRVNTEAFF. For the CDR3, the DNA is TGCGCCAGCAGTGGAAACAGAGTTAACACTGAAGCTTTCTTT.